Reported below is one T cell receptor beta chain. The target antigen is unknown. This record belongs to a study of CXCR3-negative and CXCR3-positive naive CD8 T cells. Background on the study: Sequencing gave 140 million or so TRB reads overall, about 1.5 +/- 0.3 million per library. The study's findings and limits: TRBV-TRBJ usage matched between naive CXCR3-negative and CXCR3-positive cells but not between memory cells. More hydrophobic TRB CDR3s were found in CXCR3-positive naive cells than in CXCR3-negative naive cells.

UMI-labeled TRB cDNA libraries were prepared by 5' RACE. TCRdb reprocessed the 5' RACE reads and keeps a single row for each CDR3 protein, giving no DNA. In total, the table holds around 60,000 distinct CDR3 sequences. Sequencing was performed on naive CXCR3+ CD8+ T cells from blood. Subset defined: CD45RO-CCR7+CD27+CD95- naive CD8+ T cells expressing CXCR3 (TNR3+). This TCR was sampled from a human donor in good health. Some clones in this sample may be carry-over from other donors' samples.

The CDR3 loop is CASSLGGGAYEQYF. This sequence joins TRBV7-8 and TRBJ2-7; TCRdb returns TRBD2, unconfirmable since there is no DNA. This CDR3 is 14 amino acids long. Per germline, CDR1 SGHVS and CDR2 FQNEAQ. Using reference TRBV7-8 and TRBJ2-7 for the parts outside the CDR3, the full variable domain is GAGVSQSPRYKVAKRGQDVALRCDPISGHVSLFWYQQALGQGPEFLTYFQNEAQLDKSGLPSDRFFAERPEGSVSTLKIQRTQQEDSAVYLCASSLGGGAYEQYFGPGTRLTVT.